Presented here are 18 T cell receptor beta chains from one specimen sequenced in a study of blood T cells in healthy people across ages. Alongside a J-beta primer mix, a sample-barcoded 5' primer served in a second PCR lasting 7 to 11 cycles. TCRdb recomputed calls from the 5' RACE reads with MiXCR, one row per CDR3 protein. The sample carries about 970,000 distinct CDR3 sequences, 51% recorded once. The sequencing input was blood. The receptors originated from a woman aged 55-69 years in good health.

The chain has TRBV20-1 and TRBJ2-1, with 7 bases matching TRBD1. This CDR3 has 15 amino acids. The J segment lost 0 bases and the V segment lost 5 bases, leaving 7 bases of the junction unmatched. Germline lookup yields CDR1 DFQATT and CDR2 SNEGSKA (reference sequence). CDR3 amino acids: CSAPPWTGSYNEQFF. CDR3 in DNA: TGCAGTGCTCCCCCCTGGACAGGCTCCTACAATGAGCAGTTCTTC.

In this sample, this clonotype turned up a few times. The V call is TRBV7-6, the J call TRBJ2-7, with D possibly being TRBD1 (6 bases). This CDR3 is built from 14 residues. The germline V gene encodes CDR1 SGHVS and CDR2 FNYEAQ. Trimming pared 9 bases from V and 1 base from J, leaving 16 bases between. The CDR3: CASSPYQGSYEQYF. For the CDR3, the DNA is TGTGCCAGTAGCCCGTACCAGGGGTCCTACGAGCAGTACTTC.

This clonotype has only a few counts. The chain links TRBV6-2 or TRBV6-3 to TRBJ2-1; unclear D gene. Germline loops: CDR1 MNHEY, CDR2 SVGEGT. V shed 2 bases and J shed 4 bases, with 3 bases lying between them. This CDR3 comprises 12 residues. This CDR3 reads CASSYLYNEQFF. The CDR3 DNA reads as TGTGCCAGCAGTTACCTGTACAATGAGCAGTTCTTC.

This chain connects TRBV3-1 to TRBJ2-1, with TRBD2 matching 7 bases. The closer fit of TRBJ2-7 to the DNA end suggests the J call may be wrong. Germline values: CDR1 LGHDT, CDR2 YNNKEL (reference sequence). The CDR3 runs 15 residues. In DNA, the CDR3 is TGTGCCAGCAGCCAAGCCGGGCTAGCGGACTACGAGCAGTACTTC. This sequence encodes CASSQAGLADYEQYF.

J is TRBJ2-5 and V is TRBV11-2; D is possibly TRBD2 (6 bases). V shed 5 bases and J shed 11 bases, with 24 bases lying between them. CDR1 SGHAT and CDR2 FQNNGV come from the germline V gene. CDR3 size: 15 residues. This chain's CDR3 is CASSEIGGSLREQYF. CDR3 nucleotides: TGTGCCAGCAGCGAAATTGGGGGGAGTCTGAGGGAGCAGTACTTC.

V usage is TRBV6-1 and J usage is TRBJ1-4, with 9 bases aligning to TRBD1. V dropped 4 bases and J dropped 7; count of bases not matched to a gene: 7. The CDR3 is 15 residues long. Germline V CDR1 and CDR2: MNHNS, SASEGT. In nucleotides, the CDR3 is TGTGCCAGCAGTGGGAGGACAGGGGTCTTTGAAAAACTGTTTTTT. This sequence encodes CASSGRTGVFEKLFF.

In this sample, this clonotype turned up a few times. The genes are TRBV12-3 or TRBV12-4 and TRBJ1-1, with 9 bases fitting TRBD1. The CDR3 has 14 residues. With 5 bases clipped from V and 9 bases from J, the junction kept 10 bases outside the gene matches. The CDR3 DNA reads as TGTGCCAGCAGTCCGACGGGGACAGGGTACAAAGCTTTCTTT. It is translated as CASSPTGTGYKAFF.

V and J are TRBV6-2 or TRBV6-3 and TRBJ2-5; 7 positions agree with TRBD2. The tail of the sequence fits TRBJ2-7 better, so the J call may be wrong. CDR3 size: 17 residues. Germline V gene sequence: CDR1 MNHEY, CDR2 SVGEGT. This chain's CDR3 is CASSYSSGREYDYEQYF. CDR3 nucleotides: TGTGCCAGCAGTTATTCGTCCGGGCGGGAGTATGACTACGAGCAGTACTTC.

This sequence joins TRBV20-1 and TRBJ2-4, with D uncertain. V was shortened by 2 bases and J by 0 bases, with 11 bases between the two germline ends. The CDR3 loop spans 15 amino acids. Germline V CDR1 and CDR2: DFQATT, SNEGSKA (reference sequence). The CDR3 reads CSARKNLLAKNIQYF. CDR3 bases: TGCAGTGCTAGAAAAAACTTACTAGCCAAAAACATTCAGTACTTC.

Regarding this clonotype: Mismatch with germline at one junction end may stem from a read error. The V gene is TRBV12-3 or TRBV12-4, the J gene TRBJ2-5; TRBD2 agrees at 12 bases. This CDR3 contains 15 residues. CDR3 amino acids: CASSFSSGRAPTRYF. The CDR3 DNA reads TGCGCCAGCAGTTTCTCTAGCGGGAGGGCCCCAACGCGGTACTTC.

This clonotype was counted only a few times. The J gene is TRBJ2-1, the V gene TRBV20-1; TRBD2 aligns across 8 bases. J lost 0 bases, V lost 0 bases, and 7 bases had no gene match. There are 17 residues in the CDR3. Germline V gives CDR1 DFQATT, CDR2 SNEGSKA (reference sequence). In DNA, the CDR3 is TGCAGTGCTAGAGATTTCGGGAGGGCCGGCTCCTACAATGAGCAGTTCTTC. Amino acids: CSARDFGRAGSYNEQFF.

There are a few counts of this clonotype. J is TRBJ2-4 and V is TRBV12-3 or TRBV12-4; 14 nucleotides line up with TRBD2. With 1 base clipped from V and 2 bases from J, the junction kept 4 bases outside the gene matches. CDR3 length equals 18 residues. The CDR3 region has the DNA TGTGCCAGCAGTTTAGGGACTAGCGGGAGGAGGTCCAAAAACATTCAGTACTTC. Amino acids: CASSLGTSGRRSKNIQYF.

This clonotype appeared a few times. The DNA for the CDR3 is TGTGCCAGCAGTTCCAATAGCGGGACGAGCACAGATACGCAGTATTTT. Amino acid sequence: CASSSNSGTSTDTQYF. This rearrangement joins TRBV7-2 to TRBJ2-3; 8 nucleotides align to TRBD2. There are 16 residues in the CDR3. V was pared by 6 bases and J by 0 bases, with 8 bases of the junction left unmatched. Germline lookup yields CDR1 SGHTA and CDR2 FQGNSA.

This clonotype was detected many times. The J gene is TRBJ2-5, the V gene TRBV5-1; a possible D gene is TRBD1 (6 bases). The CDR3 consists of 14 residues. Deletions cut 2 bases from V and 1 base from J, with 9 bases between. Germline CDR1 is SGHRS and CDR2 is YFSETQ. CDR3 protein: CASSLQGFQETQYF. CDR3 DNA: TGCGCCAGCAGCTTACAGGGATTCCAAGAGACCCAGTACTTC.

This clonotype was detected only a few times. V gene TRBV27 combines with J gene TRBJ2-3; no clear D. Trimming removed 8 bases at V and 4 bases at J, with 10 bases between. The germline gives CDR1 MNHEY, CDR2 SMNVEV (reference sequence). The CDR3 extends over 12 amino acids. The CDR3 protein is CASAVRSDTQYF. The CDR3 bases are TGTGCCAGCGCGGTGAGGTCAGATACGCAGTATTTT.

V and J are TRBV7-9 and TRBJ2-5; 9 positions agree with TRBD2. The CDR3 contains 14 residues. V lost 6 bases to trimming and J lost 4 bases; unmatched junction nucleotides: 6. CDR1 and CDR2 (germline): SEHNR, FQNEAQ (reference sequence). The CDR3 nucleotides are TGTGCCAGCAGGGGTAGCGGGAGCGGAGAGACCCAGTACTTC. It specifies CASRGSGSGETQYF.

J is TRBJ2-1 and V is TRBV5-5; 10 positions match TRBD2. J lost 11 bases, V lost 2 bases, and 10 bases had no gene match. The germline V gene encodes CDR1 SGHKS and CDR2 YYEKEE (reference sequence). The CDR3 contains 15 residues. For the CDR3, the DNA is TGTGCCAGCAGCTTTACTAGCGGGACCTCAATGAAGCAGTTCTTC. This translates into CASSFTSGTSMKQFF.

V and J are TRBV12-3 or TRBV12-4 and TRBJ2-1; D is ambiguous. The J call could be wrong; TRBJ2-7 is a better fit for the DNA end. The length of the CDR3 is 13 residues. CDR3 region: CASSFAAYNEQYF. For the CDR3, the DNA is TGTGCCAGCAGTTTCGCGGCCTACAATGAGCAGTACTTC.